This paragraph reports one T cell receptor (beta chain). Its antigen is undetermined. TCRdb reprocessed the 5' RACE reads with MiXCR, giving one entry per CDR3 protein. This sample has about 540,000 distinct CDR3 sequences, with over 9.5% found just once. The data were taken from a study of CD8 T cells in ankylosing spondylitis. From germline, CDR1 is MDHEN and CDR2 SYDVKM. The CDR3 contains 15 residues. Trimming left V 3 bases short and J 8 bases short, with 19 bases between. Overall study results and limits: In the blood and synovial fluid of reactive arthritis, some motif variants had been previously reported. Blood from ankylosing spondylitis patients appeared to carry a characteristic roughly 8-variant TCR beta motif. Reportedly, disease-linked clones are significantly enriched in ankylosing spondylitis patients' matched synovial fluid. Disease-associated clones were CD8+ and fairly uncommon in peripheral blood.

This chain joins TRBV28 and TRBJ1-2, with D unresolved. The source of this sequence is a male donor with ankylosing spondylitis. Sequencing input: blood, either unsorted or a sorted T cell fraction (not recorded which). The CDR3 DNA sequence: TGTGCCAGCAGTTTGGTACTGCAGGCCCAAGGGGGCTACACCTTC. Translated: CASSLVLQAQGGYTF.